The 28 T cell receptor beta chains presented below share a single source sample, sequenced in a study of cytomegalovirus exposure and HLA in healthy donors. Primers: 60 Vbeta forward and 13 Jbeta reverse. Here immunoSEQ multiplex PCR was the method, and the copy in TCRdb shows in-frame clones only, minus some. Of 200,000 to 300,000 clones listed, roughly 86% are singletons. The sample taken for sequencing was PBMCs. These receptors came from a woman between 40 and 50 years old in good health and CMV-seropositive.

The chain employs TRBV18 and TRBJ2-3, with D perhaps matching TRBD2 (5 bases). The V end was cut by 3 bases, the J end by 5 bases, with 18 bases between. Germline V gives CDR1 KGHSH, CDR2 LQKENI. This CDR3 spans 16 amino acids. The DNA of the CDR3 is TGTGCCAGCTCACCCGCCCAAGCGGTTGCCGGAGATACGCAGTATTTT. As protein: CASSPAQAVAGDTQYF.

This chain links TRBV10-3 with TRBJ1-1; TRBD1 is a possible D gene (5 bases). The CDR3 covers 13 residues. The germline CDR1 and CDR2 sequences are ENHRY and SYGVKD. Trimming took off 4 bases at V and 3 bases at J, with 9 bases between the two ends. CDR3 DNA: TGTGCCATCAGTGTCCAGGGTGACACTGAAGCTTTCTTT. This encodes CAISVQGDTEAFF.

The chain uses TRBV18 and TRBJ1-2; TRBD1 aligns across 8 bases. Germline V gives CDR1 KGHSH, CDR2 LQKENI. There are 16 residues in the CDR3. With 3 bases clipped from V and 0 bases from J, the junction kept 6 bases outside the gene matches. The CDR3 sequence is CASSPGTGLSNYGYTF. CDR3 nucleotide sequence: TGTGCCAGCTCACCGGGGACAGGCCTCTCTAACTATGGCTACACCTTC.

The chain is built from TRBV2 and TRBJ1-6; a possible D gene is TRBD1 (6 bases). The CDR3 length is 15 residues. The germline V gene has CDR1 SNHLY and CDR2 FYNNEI. Trimming took 3 bases from V and 7 from J, leaving 13 bases between them. CDR3 in DNA: TGTGCCAGCAGTGATCTGGGGGCAGGAAATTCACCCCTCCACTTT. The encoded protein is CASSDLGAGNSPLHF.

The rearrangement links TRBV7-2 to TRBJ1-1; tentative D call: TRBD1 (6 bases). This CDR3 region has 15 residues. The V gene's germline CDR1 is SGHTA and CDR2 FQGNSA. The ends were cut back, 3 bases at V and 1 base at J, with 12 bases in the middle. The CDR3 nucleotides are TGTGCCAGCAGCTTGGACATCAGGGGGAACACTGAAGCTTTCTTT. This codes for CASSLDIRGNTEAFF.

V gene TRBV27 combines with J gene TRBJ2-3; TRBD1 agrees at 8 bases. The CDR3 extends over 15 amino acids. Unmatched junction bases numbered 6, after V lost 2 bases and J lost 5 bases. CDR1 MNHEY and CDR2 SMNVEV come from the germline V gene (reference sequence). CDR3 in DNA: TGTGCCAGCAGTTTACAGGGCAGGGGGCAAGATACGCAGTATTTT. As protein: CASSLQGRGQDTQYF.

This clone was recorded a few times. The chain carries TRBV15 and TRBJ2-7; no clear D gene. Germline V CDR1 and CDR2: LNHNV, YYDKDF (reference sequence). CDR3 length: 14 amino acids. Trimming left V 0 bases short and J 0 bases short, with 6 bases between. This chain's CDR3 is CATSRDPSSYEQYF. CDR3 sequence (DNA): TGTGCCACCAGCAGAGATCCCAGCTCCTACGAGCAGTACTTC.

The chain employs TRBV13 and TRBJ2-5; 8 bases map to TRBD1. Germline lookup yields CDR1 PRHDT and CDR2 FYEKMQ (reference sequence). This CDR3 has 15 amino acids. Trimming cost V 2 bases and J 5 bases; bases outside gene matches: 7. The chain's CDR3 is CASSLSGQGGETQYF. CDR3 in DNA: TGTGCCAGCAGCTTATCCGGACAGGGCGGGGAGACCCAGTACTTC.

The chain has TRBV5-1 and TRBJ2-1; D gene ambiguous. Looked up from germline, CDR1 is SGHRS and CDR2 is YFSETQ. The germline V and J ends were trimmed by 4 bases and 4 bases, with 12 bases remaining between them. The CDR3 contains 14 residues. The CDR3 loop reads CASSDLGGYNEQFF. CDR3 nucleotide sequence: TGCGCCAGCAGCGACCTAGGTGGTTACAATGAGCAGTTCTTC.

The chain employs TRBV7-8 and TRBJ2-5, with a weak D call TRBD2 (5 bases). The CDR3 runs to 17 residues. The ends were cut back, 5 bases at V and 4 bases at J, with 23 bases in the middle. From germline, CDR1 is SGHVS and CDR2 FQNEAQ. The CDR3 coding sequence is TGTGCCAGCAGCCTCAAATGGACGGGATGGATGGGAGAGACCCAGTACTTC. Its translation: CASSLKWTGWMGETQYF. Filled out from reference TRBV7-8 and TRBJ2-5, the complete variable domain reads GAGVSQSPRYKVAKRGQDVALRCDPISGHVSLFWYQQALGQGPEFLTYFQNEAQLDKSGLPSDRFFAERPEGSVSTLKIQRTQQEDSAVYLCASSLKWTGWMGETQYFGPGTRLLVL.

J is TRBJ1-2 and V is TRBV15, with no clear D. Trimming left V 0 bases short and J 5 bases short, with 10 bases between. Germline CDR1 LNHNV, CDR2 YYDKDF (reference sequence). The CDR3 covers 14 residues. The CDR3 coding sequence is TGTGCCACCAGCAGAGATCGGGATCGTTATGGCTACACCTTC. Translated: CATSRDRDRYGYTF.

The V call is TRBV9, the J call TRBJ2-1, with 7 bases lining up with TRBD2. Trimming cost V 3 bases and J 0 bases; bases outside gene matches: 3. This CDR3 has 15 amino acids. The germline gives CDR1 SGDLS, CDR2 YYNGEE. CDR3: CASSGLAASYNEQFF. Written as DNA, the CDR3 is TGTGCCAGCAGCGGGCTAGCGGCCTCCTACAATGAGCAGTTCTTC.

The chain employs TRBV2 and TRBJ2-3; 8 nucleotides align to TRBD1. Looked up from germline, CDR1 is SNHLY and CDR2 is FYNNEI. CDR3 length: 14 amino acids. With V trimmed by 4 bases and J by 7 bases, 7 bases remained unmatched. The DNA for the CDR3 is TGTGCCAGCAGTGGGGGACAGGTTGCCCATACGCAGTATTTT. Its protein is CASSGGQVAHTQYF.

The chain carries TRBV27 and TRBJ1-2, with 8 bases lining up with TRBD1. In germline, CDR1 is MNHEY, CDR2 SMNVEV (reference sequence). This CDR3 region has 15 residues. Losses at the gene ends were 6 bases for V and 2 bases for J; bases not matched to a gene: 8. The CDR3 region has the DNA TGTGCCAGCAGCATAGTACAGGGGGGGAACTATGGCTACACCTTC. Amino acid sequence: CASSIVQGGNYGYTF.

The chain's CDR3 is CASSDQTSATQYF. CDR3 DNA: TGTGCCAGCAGTGACCAGACTAGCGCGACCCAGTACTTC. The chain has TRBV6-1 and TRBJ2-5; 8 bases map to TRBD2. This CDR3 contains 13 residues. The V gene's germline CDR1 is MNHNS and CDR2 SASEGT. V was pared by 3 bases and J by 7 bases, with 4 bases of the junction left unmatched.

The chain uses TRBV4-2 and TRBJ1-1; D possibly corresponds to TRBD1 (5 bases). This CDR3 is 15 amino acids long. CDR1 and CDR2 from the germline V gene are LGHNA and YNFKEQ. Trimming took 5 bases from V and 1 from J, leaving 14 bases between them. The CDR3 DNA sequence: TGTGCCAGCAGCGGAGGGGTCAATGGGAACACTGAAGCTTTCTTT. Its translation is CASSGGVNGNTEAFF.

The CDR3 nucleotides read TGTGCCAGCAGCTTAACAGGGAAGACAAGCAATTCACCCCTCCACTTT. Its translation: CASSLTGKTSNSPLHF. J is TRBJ1-6 and V is TRBV7-8; D is perhaps TRBD1 (6 bases). Trimming took 2 bases from V and 7 from J, leaving 15 bases between them. The CDR3 sequence is 16 residues long. Germline CDR1 and CDR2: SGHVS and FQNEAQ.

This sequence joins TRBV18 and TRBJ2-1; D is unresolved. The CDR3 has 15 amino acids. Trimming took 0 bases from V and 4 from J, leaving 10 bases between them. CDR1 KGHSH and CDR2 LQKENI come from the germline V gene. CDR3: CASSPPTTPYNEQFF. In DNA, the CDR3 is TGTGCCAGCTCACCACCCACTACCCCGTACAATGAGCAGTTCTTC. Complete variable domain (other parts from reference TRBV18 and TRBJ2-1): NAGVMQNPRHLVRRRGQEARLRCSPMKGHSHVYWYRQLPEEGLKFMVYLQKENIIDESGMPKERFSAEFPKEGPSILRIQQVVRGDSAAYFCASSPPTTPYNEQFFGPGTRLTVL.

The rearrangement joins TRBV28 to TRBJ2-1, with D possibly matching TRBD2 (5 bases). The CDR3 is 13 amino acids. Trimming removed 2 bases from V and 9 bases from J, with 11 bases in between. Germline CDR1 MDHEN, CDR2 SYDVKM. This chain's CDR3 is CASSLHWSGEQFF. For the CDR3, the DNA is TGTGCCAGCAGTTTACACTGGAGCGGTGAGCAGTTCTTC.

This chain connects TRBV11-1 to TRBJ1-4; 11 positions agree with TRBD1. This CDR3 comprises 15 residues. Losses at the gene ends were 5 bases for V and 10 bases for J; bases not matched to a gene: 9. The V gene's germline CDR1 is SGHAT and CDR2 FQDESV (reference sequence). The CDR3 nucleotides read TGTGCCAGCAGCCTCATCCGGGGGACAGGGGGAAAACTGTTTTTT. Amino acid sequence: CASSLIRGTGGKLFF. Based on the CDR3 plus reference TRBV11-1 and TRBJ1-4, the full variable domain is EAEVAQSPRYKITEKSQAVAFWCDPISGHATLYWYRQILGQGPELLVQFQDESVVDDSQLPKDRFSAERLKGVDSTLKIQPAELGDSAMYLCASSLIRGTGGKLFFGSGTQLSVL.

The chain is built from TRBV7-9 and TRBJ1-2, with D unclear. This CDR3 has 14 residues. Between the trimmed V and J ends, which lost 0 bases and 4 bases, there was a span of 9 bases. Germline V gene lookup returns CDR1 SEHNR and CDR2 FQNEAQ (reference sequence). Here the CDR3 DNA reads TGTGCCAGCAGCTTAGCCCCAGGTTTCTATGGCTACACCTTC. Translating gives CASSLAPGFYGYTF.

The V and J genes are TRBV7-3 and TRBJ2-2; a possible D gene is TRBD1 (5 bases). CDR3 size: 14 residues. Trimming removed 6 bases from V and 0 bases from J, with 8 bases in between. CDR1 is SGHTA, CDR2 FQGTGA, per germline. The CDR3 DNA follows: TGTGCCAGCAGGGACAAATCGAACACCGGGGAGCTGTTTTTT. As protein: CASRDKSNTGELFF.

The J gene is TRBJ1-2, the V gene TRBV27; D might be TRBD1 (6 bases). The germline V gene encodes CDR1 MNHEY and CDR2 SMNVEV (reference sequence). Trimming took 5 bases from V and 4 from J, leaving 17 bases between them. The CDR3 is 15 amino acids. The DNA of the CDR3 is TGTGCCAGCAGTCCCCTGACAGGAGCGACCTATGGCTACACCTTC. Translated: CASSPLTGATYGYTF.

The gene calls are TRBV30 and TRBJ2-5; TRBD2 matches 8 bases. The CDR3 is 14 amino acids. Germline assignment: CDR1 GTSNPN and CDR2 SVGIG (reference sequence). V was pared by 2 bases and J by 4 bases, with 6 bases of the junction left unmatched. The CDR3 DNA is TGTGCCTGGAGTTGGACTAGCTGGGGAGAGACCCAGTACTTC. It is translated as CAWSWTSWGETQYF.

The table lists this clone with a few counts. V usage is TRBV29-1 and J usage is TRBJ2-7; TRBD2 matches at 11 bases. Unmatched junction bases numbered 5, after V lost 4 bases and J lost 0 bases. The V gene's germline CDR1 is SQVTM and CDR2 ANQGSEA. CDR3 length: 15 residues. CDR3 coding DNA: TGCAGCGTTGCTGGGACTAGCGGTAGCTCCTACGAGCAGTACTTC. As protein: CSVAGTSGSSYEQYF.

This clone was observed a handful of times. The CDR3 spells CASSQGGGAGELFF. The CDR3 DNA follows: TGTGCCAGCAGCCAGGGGGGGGGCGCCGGGGAGCTGTTTTTT. The V gene is TRBV14, the J gene TRBJ2-2; possible D gene TRBD2, 7 bases. CDR1 is SGHDN and CDR2 is FVKESK in the germline V gene. With 3 bases removed from V and 6 bases from J, the gap between germline ends came to 11 bases. The CDR3 spans 14 residues.

The genes are TRBV11-1 and TRBJ1-1; D gene ambiguous. Per the germline V gene, CDR1 is SGHAT and CDR2 is FQDESV (reference sequence). The length of the CDR3 is 15 residues. V gave up 3 bases and J gave up 2 bases, with 13 bases separating them. The CDR3 reads CASSLVWAINTEAFF. The CDR3 bases are TGTGCCAGCAGCTTGGTTTGGGCCATAAACACTGAAGCTTTCTTT.

Only a few counts were recorded for this clone. The chain has TRBV11-3 and TRBJ2-2, with 9 bases lining up with TRBD2. The V gene's germline CDR1 is SGHNT and CDR2 YENEEA. Trimming at V came to 1 base and at J to 5 bases, leaving 5 bases not matched to a gene. The length of the CDR3 is 16 residues. The CDR3 nucleotides are TGTGCCAGCAGCTTAGCTGGCGGGAGGGCAACCGGGGAGCTGTTTTTT. Protein product: CASSLAGGRATGELFF.